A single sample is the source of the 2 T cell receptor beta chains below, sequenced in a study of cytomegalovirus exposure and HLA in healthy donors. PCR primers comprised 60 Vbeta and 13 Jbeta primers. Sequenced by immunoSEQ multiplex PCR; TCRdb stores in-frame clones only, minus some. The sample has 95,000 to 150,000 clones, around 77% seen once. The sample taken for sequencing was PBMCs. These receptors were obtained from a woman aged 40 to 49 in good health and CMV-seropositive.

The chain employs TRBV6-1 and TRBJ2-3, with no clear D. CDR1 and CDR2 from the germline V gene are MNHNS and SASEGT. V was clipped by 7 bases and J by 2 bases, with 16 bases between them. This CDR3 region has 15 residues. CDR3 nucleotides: TGTGCCAGCACCATTTATGGGCAGCCCACAGATACGCAGTATTTT. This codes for CASTIYGQPTDTQYF.

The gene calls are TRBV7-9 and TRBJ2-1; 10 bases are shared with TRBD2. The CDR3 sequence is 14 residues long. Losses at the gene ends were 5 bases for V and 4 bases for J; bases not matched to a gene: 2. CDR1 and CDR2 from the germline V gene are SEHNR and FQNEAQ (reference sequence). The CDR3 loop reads CASSLSGRYNEQFF. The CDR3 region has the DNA TGTGCCAGCAGCCTTAGCGGGAGGTACAATGAGCAGTTCTTC.